The present T cell receptor beta chain was sequenced within a study of neurological immune-mediated disorders. Study-level points and caveats: None of the CDR3 amino acid sequences of expanded clones were shared across subjects, and this suggested private repertoires in all groups.

This clonotype was seen at least ten times. Its specificity is unknown. Volunteers from a blood bank in Maryland, USA, made up the healthy controls. MiXCR was run by TCRdb on the 5' RACE reads, yielding one entry per CDR3 protein. The sample lists some 25,000 distinct CDR3 sequences; more than 6% were seen once. The source of this sequence is a woman in her thirties or forties in good health. What was sequenced was PBMCs.

CDR3 nucleotide sequence: TGTGCCAGCAGTTTCTCTAAGGGATCGAACACCGGGGAGCTGTTTTTT. Protein: CASSFSKGSNTGELFF. The chain combines TRBV27 with TRBJ2-2, with D unclear. This CDR3 has 16 residues. Germline V CDR1 and CDR2: MNHEY, SMNVEV (reference sequence). V was trimmed by 3 bases and J by 0 bases, leaving 11 bases between them.